The rows below give T cell receptor beta chains drawn from one sample of a study of regulatory dendritic cells for organ transplantation. Repertoires were generated with immunoSEQ multiplex PCR, while TCRdb's copy carries only in-frame clones and drops some. The table records around 19,000 clones, 74% of them present only once. The sample consisted of memory CD4+ T cells from blood. Receptors originate from a human donor in good health. The CDR3 runs from the conserved cysteine through the conserved F or W. A D gene is named only where the DNA matches it firmly. A row's size may be missing; if present it is once, few, many or a size class.

v_gene: TRBV6-6
abundance: once
d_gene: TRBD1
j_gene: TRBJ1-5
CDR3aa: CASSYSGQGINQPQHF
CDR3nt: TGTGCCAGCAGTTATTCTGGACAGGGCATCAATCAGCCCCAGCATTTT

v_gene: TRBV5-6
abundance: once
d_gene: TRBD1
j_gene: TRBJ1-2
CDR3aa: CASTSPLRQGLEGYTF
CDR3nt: TGTGCCAGCACCTCCCCGTTGAGACAGGGTTTGGAAGGCTACACCTTC

v_gene: TRBV19
abundance: -
d_gene: TRBD1
j_gene: TRBJ2-3
CDR3aa: CASSQGRDRGTDTQYF
CDR3nt: TGTGCCAGTAGTCAAGGCCGGGACAGGGGGACAGATACGCAGTATTTT

v_gene: TRBV9
abundance: -
d_gene: TRBD2
j_gene: TRBJ2-3
CDR3aa: CASSVGPSGGQVDTQYF
CDR3nt: TGTGCCAGCAGCGTAGGCCCTAGCGGGGGGCAGGTAGATACGCAGTATTTT

v_gene: TRBV7-9
abundance: -
d_gene: -
j_gene: TRBJ2-1
CDR3aa: CASVIEPSYNEQFF
CDR3nt: TGTGCCAGCGTGATAGAGCCCTCCTACAATGAGCAGTTCTTC

v_gene: TRBV5-4
abundance: -
d_gene: TRBD1
j_gene: TRBJ2-7
CDR3aa: CASSLKGQGPYEQYF
CDR3nt: TGTGCCAGCAGCTTAAAGGGACAGGGGCCCTACGAGCAGTACTTC

v_gene: TRBV11-2
abundance: few
d_gene: TRBD1
j_gene: TRBJ2-1
CDR3aa: CASSLEVGTGGNEQFF
CDR3nt: TGTGCCAGCAGCTTAGAGGTTGGGACAGGGGGCAATGAGCAGTTCTTC

v_gene: TRBV2
abundance: -
d_gene: -
j_gene: TRBJ1-5
CDR3aa: CASSEEGTASNQPQHF
CDR3nt: TGTGCCAGCAGTGAAGAAGGCACAGCCAGCAATCAGCCCCAGCATTTT

v_gene: TRBV6-5
abundance: once
d_gene: TRBD1
j_gene: TRBJ1-1
CDR3aa: CASRKLSGGNTEAFF
CDR3nt: TGTGCCAGCAGAAAACTATCAGGGGGCAACACTGAAGCTTTCTTT

v_gene: TRBV5-6
abundance: -
d_gene: -
j_gene: TRBJ2-1
CDR3aa: CASSLDRVNEQFF
CDR3nt: TGTGCCAGCAGCTTGGACAGGGTCAATGAGCAGTTCTTC

v_gene: TRBV6-5
abundance: once
d_gene: TRBD1
j_gene: TRBJ2-5
CDR3aa: CASTDRGVGETQYF
CDR3nt: TGTGCCAGCACCGACAGGGGAGTAGGGGAGACCCAGTACTTC

v_gene: TRBV6-5
abundance: -
d_gene: TRBD2
j_gene: TRBJ2-7
CDR3aa: CASTPRGGSGHEQYF
CDR3nt: TGTGCCAGCACCCCACGGGGGGGCTCTGGACACGAGCAGTACTTC

v_gene: TRBV5-3
abundance: -
d_gene: -
j_gene: TRBJ1-2
CDR3aa: CARSLNRDTNYGYTF
CDR3nt: TGTGCCAGAAGCTTGAATAGGGACACGAACTATGGCTACACCTTC

v_gene: TRBV18
abundance: once
d_gene: TRBD1
j_gene: TRBJ2-5
CDR3aa: CASSPGQGETQYF
CDR3nt: TGTGCCAGCTCACCGGGACAGGGGGAGACCCAGTACTTC

v_gene: TRBV5-4
abundance: -
d_gene: TRBD1
j_gene: TRBJ2-2
CDR3aa: CASSFGGQGGTGELFF
CDR3nt: TGTGCCAGCAGCTTTGGCGGACAGGGGGGGACCGGGGAGCTGTTTTTT

v_gene: TRBV29-1
abundance: -
d_gene: -
j_gene: TRBJ2-1
CDR3aa: CSVEETRTYEQFF
CDR3nt: TGCAGCGTTGAAGAGACTAGAACGTATGAGCAGTTCTTC

v_gene: TRBV7-2
abundance: -
d_gene: -
j_gene: TRBJ2-3
CDR3aa: CASSLVSGKIDTQYF
CDR3nt: TGTGCCAGCAGCTTAGTATCGGGGAAGATAGATACGCAGTATTTT

v_gene: TRBV5-4
abundance: -
d_gene: TRBD1
j_gene: TRBJ1-2
CDR3aa: CASSLDTGAVWGYTF
CDR3nt: TGTGCCAGCAGCTTGGATACAGGGGCCGTATGGGGCTACACCTTC

v_gene: TRBV5-1
abundance: -
d_gene: TRBD1
j_gene: TRBJ1-2
CDR3aa: CASSVTGGGGYTF
CDR3nt: TGCGCCAGCAGCGTAACAGGGGGGGGTGGCTACACCTTC

v_gene: TRBV19
abundance: -
d_gene: TRBD1
j_gene: TRBJ1-4
CDR3aa: CASSAGQGIGEKLFF
CDR3nt: TGTGCCAGTAGTGCGGGACAGGGGATAGGTGAAAAACTGTTTTTT

v_gene: TRBV7-3
abundance: -
d_gene: TRBD2
j_gene: TRBJ2-3
CDR3aa: CASSFSGGAVDTQYF
CDR3nt: TGTGCCAGCAGCTTTAGCGGGGGGGCCGTGGATACGCAGTATTTT

v_gene: TRBV29-1
abundance: -
d_gene: -
j_gene: TRBJ1-5
CDR3aa: CSVGLGGGNQPQHF
CDR3nt: TGCAGCGTTGGGCTGGGAGGAGGCAATCAGCCCCAGCATTTT

v_gene: TRBV27
abundance: -
d_gene: -
j_gene: TRBJ1-2
CDR3aa: CASSLQGPTGYGYTF
CDR3nt: TGTGCCAGCAGTTTGCAGGGCCCGACGGGCTATGGCTACACCTTC

v_gene: TRBV6-1
abundance: -
d_gene: -
j_gene: TRBJ1-3
CDR3aa: CASNDRGNTIYF
CDR3nt: TGTGCCAGCAATGACCGTGGAAACACCATATATTTT

v_gene: TRBV7-2
abundance: -
d_gene: TRBD2
j_gene: TRBJ2-3
CDR3aa: CASSSPRGDTDTQYF
CDR3nt: TGTGCCAGCAGCTCCCCGCGGGGGGACACAGATACGCAGTATTTT

v_gene: TRBV18
abundance: -
d_gene: TRBD1
j_gene: TRBJ2-3
CDR3aa: CASSPGQGVTDTQYF
CDR3nt: TGTGCCAGCTCACCGGGACAGGGGGTCACAGATACGCAGTATTTT

v_gene: TRBV5-5
abundance: -
d_gene: TRBD1
j_gene: TRBJ1-2
CDR3aa: CASSWTDREGSGYTF
CDR3nt: TGTGCCAGCAGCTGGACTGACAGGGAAGGATCTGGCTACACCTTC

v_gene: TRBV5-6
abundance: -
d_gene: -
j_gene: TRBJ2-5
CDR3aa: CASSFGRGQETQYF
CDR3nt: TGTGCCAGCAGCTTCGGCAGGGGTCAAGAGACCCAGTACTTC

v_gene: TRBV2
abundance: once
d_gene: -
j_gene: TRBJ1-1
CDR3aa: CASSRGEGTEAFF
CDR3nt: TGTGCCAGCAGTCGAGGGGAGGGCACTGAAGCTTTCTTT

v_gene: TRBV13
abundance: -
d_gene: -
j_gene: TRBJ1-6
CDR3aa: CASTKRDSGGVSSPLHF
CDR3nt: TGTGCCAGCACAAAAAGGGACTCTGGGGGGGTTAGTTCACCCCTCCACTTT

v_gene: TRBV7-7
abundance: few
d_gene: -
j_gene: TRBJ2-1
CDR3aa: CASSFSDSSGEQFF
CDR3nt: TGTGCCAGCAGCTTCAGTGACAGCAGTGGTGAGCAGTTCTTC

v_gene: TRBV6-6
abundance: -
d_gene: -
j_gene: TRBJ2-6
CDR3aa: CAGGANVLTF
CDR3nt: TGCGCAGGTGGGGCCAACGTCCTGACTTTC

v_gene: TRBV20-1
abundance: once
d_gene: -
j_gene: TRBJ1-1
CDR3aa: CSASRGTEAFF
CDR3nt: TGCAGTGCTAGCCGGGGCACTGAAGCTTTCTTT

v_gene: TRBV7-8
abundance: -
d_gene: TRBD2
j_gene: TRBJ2-5
CDR3aa: CASSGGGAGKVKQYF
CDR3nt: TGTGCCAGCAGCGGGGGAGGGGCAGGGAAAGTAAAGCAGTACTTC

v_gene: TRBV6-5
abundance: -
d_gene: -
j_gene: TRBJ1-6
CDR3aa: CASRADSDSPLHF
CDR3nt: TGTGCCAGCAGAGCCGACAGTGACTCACCCCTCCACTTT

v_gene: TRBV6-6
abundance: few
d_gene: TRBD1
j_gene: TRBJ1-3
CDR3aa: CASSSLTGDSGNTIYF
CDR3nt: TGTGCCAGCAGTTCCCTTACAGGGGATTCTGGAAACACCATATATTTT

v_gene: TRBV19
abundance: -
d_gene: TRBD2
j_gene: TRBJ2-1
CDR3aa: CASSIVFAGGPGEQFF
CDR3nt: TGTGCCAGTAGTATAGTGTTCGCGGGGGGGCCGGGGGAGCAGTTCTTC

v_gene: TRBV6-6
abundance: -
d_gene: TRBD2
j_gene: TRBJ2-7
CDR3aa: CASTSGSYEQYF
CDR3nt: TGTGCCAGCACTAGCGGATCCTACGAGCAGTACTTC

v_gene: TRBV5-6
abundance: -
d_gene: TRBD2
j_gene: TRBJ2-2
CDR3aa: CASSRGGAPPDTGELFF
CDR3nt: TGTGCCAGCAGCCGCGGGGGGGCGCCGCCGGACACCGGGGAGCTGTTTTTT

v_gene: TRBV4-3
abundance: once
d_gene: TRBD2
j_gene: TRBJ2-1
CDR3aa: CASSQVPLAGSNEQFF
CDR3nt: TGCGCCAGCAGCCAAGTTCCACTAGCGGGGTCGAATGAGCAGTTCTTC

v_gene: TRBV5-6
abundance: few
d_gene: TRBD2
j_gene: TRBJ2-1
CDR3aa: CASRGGLAGNNEQFF
CDR3nt: TGTGCCAGCAGAGGGGGACTAGCGGGAAACAATGAGCAGTTCTTC

v_gene: TRBV11-2
abundance: -
d_gene: TRBD2
j_gene: TRBJ2-3
CDR3aa: CASSAGRGGTTDTQYF
CDR3nt: TGTGCCAGCAGCGCGGGTCGCGGGGGAACTACAGATACGCAGTATTTT

v_gene: TRBV7-9
abundance: few
d_gene: -
j_gene: TRBJ2-3
CDR3aa: CASSTSTDTQYF
CDR3nt: TGTGCCAGCAGCACTTCGACAGATACGCAGTATTTT

v_gene: TRBV19
abundance: once
d_gene: TRBD1
j_gene: TRBJ2-7
CDR3aa: CASSLQTGGDYEQYF
CDR3nt: TGTGCCAGTAGTTTACAAACAGGGGGCGACTACGAGCAGTACTTC

v_gene: TRBV7-9
abundance: -
d_gene: -
j_gene: TRBJ2-2
CDR3aa: CASSARSNTGELFF
CDR3nt: TGTGCCAGCAGCGCGAGATCGAACACCGGGGAGCTGTTTTTT

v_gene: TRBV5-1
abundance: -
d_gene: TRBD2
j_gene: TRBJ2-2
CDR3aa: CASTTSGGDTGELFF
CDR3nt: TGCGCCAGCACAACTAGCGGGGGGGACACCGGGGAGCTGTTTTTT

v_gene: TRBV5-1
abundance: -
d_gene: -
j_gene: TRBJ2-1
CDR3aa: CASSSAMSSYNEQFF
CDR3nt: TGCGCCAGCAGCTCCGCGATGAGCTCCTACAATGAGCAGTTCTTC